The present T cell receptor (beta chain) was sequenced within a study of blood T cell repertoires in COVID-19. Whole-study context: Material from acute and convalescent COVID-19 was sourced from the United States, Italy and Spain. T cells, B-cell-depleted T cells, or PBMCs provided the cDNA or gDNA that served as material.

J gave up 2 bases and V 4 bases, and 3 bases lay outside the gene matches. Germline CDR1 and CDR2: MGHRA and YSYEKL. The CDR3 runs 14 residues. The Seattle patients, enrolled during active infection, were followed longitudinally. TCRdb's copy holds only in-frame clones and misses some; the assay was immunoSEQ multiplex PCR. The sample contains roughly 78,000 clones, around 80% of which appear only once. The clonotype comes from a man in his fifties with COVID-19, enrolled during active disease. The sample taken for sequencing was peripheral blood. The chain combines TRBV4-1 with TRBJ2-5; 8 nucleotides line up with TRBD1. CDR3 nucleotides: TGCGCCAGCAGCCGGTGGGACAGGCAAGAGACCCAGTACTTC. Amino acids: CASSRWDRQETQYF.